These T cell receptor beta chains were read from a single sample in a study of neurological immune-mediated disorders. TCRdb used MiXCR to reprocess the 5' RACE reads, holding one entry per CDR3 protein. Here the sample spans 50,000 or so distinct CDR3 sequences, 3% to 4% being singletons. Sequencing was carried out using PBMCs. These receptors were collected from a middle-aged man with multiple sclerosis. Each CDR3 is given with its conserved first and last residue. Fields, in order: J gene, clone size, D gene, V gene, CDR3 DNA, CDR3 protein. A D gene is named only where the DNA matches it firmly. The listing skips clone size in some rows; elsewhere it reads once, few, many or a size class.

>TRBJ2-5|many|.|TRBV2
TGTGCCAGCATGCGGGACAGTAGGGAGACCCAGTACTTC
CASMRDSRETQYF
>TRBJ2-2|many|TRBD2|TRBV20-1
TGCAGTGCTAGAGATGTGCAGGGCGGGAGTCCCACCGGGGAGCTGTTTTTT
CSARDVQGGSPTGELFF
>TRBJ2-3|.|TRBD2|TRBV29-1
TGCAGCGTCACTAGCGGAGGTTGGGATACGCAGTATTTT
CSVTSGGWDTQYF
>TRBJ2-5|many|TRBD2|TRBV5-1
TGCGCCAGCAGCCGGATTACTAGCGGTCGAGAAGAGACCCAGTACTTC
CASSRITSGREETQYF
>TRBJ1-3|many|.|TRBV10-3
TGTGCCATCACTAACTCCGCAGGGGCTGGAAACACCATATATTTT
CAITNSAGAGNTIYF
>TRBJ2-3|many|TRBD1|TRBV13
TGTGCCAGCAGCTTCCGGGACAGGGCCCGGGGGGGCACAGATACGCAGTATTTT
CASSFRDRARGGTDTQYF
>TRBJ2-2|many|.|TRBV7-9
TGTGCCAGCAGCTTAGCCAGTGGGGCCGGGGAGCTGTTTTTT
CASSLASGAGELFF
>TRBJ2-2|many|.|TRBV5-1
TGCGCCAGCAGCCAACAAGGGGGCACCGGGGAGCTGTTTTTT
CASSQQGGTGELFF
>TRBJ1-1|few|.|TRBV5-1
TGCGCCAGCAGCCCTAGACTTACAGGGAACACTGAAGCTTTCTTT
CASSPRLTGNTEAFF
>TRBJ2-5|many|.|TRBV2
TGTGCCAGCAGTGATCGAGGGGAGACAGAGACCCAGTACTTC
CASSDRGETETQYF
>TRBJ2-1|many|TRBD2|TRBV6-4
TGTGCCAGCAGTGAAAGACTAGCGGGGGGGAATGAGCAGTTCTTC
CASSERLAGGNEQFF
>TRBJ2-5|many|.|TRBV5-1
TGCGCCAGCAGCAGAGAACTTCAAGAGACCCAGTACTTC
CASSRELQETQYF
>TRBJ2-5|many|.|TRBV7-2
TGTGCCAGCAGCTCCGGGCAGACCCAGTACTTC
CASSSGQTQYF
>TRBJ2-7|.|.|TRBV25-1
TGTGCCAGCAGTGGGCAGGAAGGCTACGAGCAGTACTTC
CASSGQEGYEQYF
>TRBJ2-4|many|.|TRBV6-5
TGTGCCAGCAGTCAACAGGGAGCCAAAAACATTCAGTACTTC
CASSQQGAKNIQYF
>TRBJ2-3|many|TRBD1|TRBV12-3/TRBV12-4
TGTGCCGTAGGGGGCAGGGCGACTTATACGCAGTATTTT
CAVGGRATYTQYF
>TRBJ2-1|many|.|TRBV29-1
TGCAGCGTTGAATGGCAGGGGAATGAGCAGTTCTTC
CSVEWQGNEQFF
>TRBJ1-5|few|TRBD1|TRBV29-1
TGCAGCGTCAGGACAGGGATGGATCAGCCCCAGAATTTT
CSVRTGMDQPQNF
>TRBJ2-7|many|TRBD1|TRBV5-1
TGCGCCAGCAGCTGGACGACAGGGAGCTCCTACGAGCAGTACTTC
CASSWTTGSSYEQYF
>TRBJ1-5|many|.|TRBV20-1
TGCAGTGCTAGGGAAACAGGGCTGGTAGGCAATCAGCCCCAGCATTTT
CSARETGLVGNQPQHF
>TRBJ2-7|many|TRBD1|TRBV4-1
TGCGCCAGCAGCCCTGTCCCGGGACAGGGGTCATCCTACGAGCAGTACTTC
CASSPVPGQGSSYEQYF
>TRBJ2-7|many|.|TRBV25-1
TGTGCCAGCAGTGATGGTGGGGCAGGGGGGTACGAGCAGTACTTC
CASSDGGAGGYEQYF
>TRBJ1-2|many|.|TRBV25-1
TGTGCCAGCAGTGCCTTCTTCACGTATGGCTACACCTTC
CASSAFFTYGYTF
>TRBJ1-6|.|.|TRBV10-3
TGTGCCATCAGCCTACAGGGCCTGAGCTCCTATAATTCACCCCTCCACTTT
CAISLQGLSSYNSPLHF
>TRBJ1-2|many|TRBD1|TRBV20-1
TGCAGTGCTAGAGTCGGGACAGCTAACTATGGCTACACCTTC
CSARVGTANYGYTF
>TRBJ1-1|few|TRBD1|TRBV7-9
TGTGCCAGCAGCCCTCAGGGGGCGCGCACTGAAGCTTTCTTT
CASSPQGARTEAFF
>TRBJ2-7|many|.|TRBV20-1
TGCAGTGCTAGAGCACCCCAAACCTACGAGCAGTACTTC
CSARAPQTYEQYF
>TRBJ1-6|many|.|TRBV27
TGTGCCAGCGGAGCGGCAGTTAGGTCACCCCTCCACTTT
CASGAAVRSPLHF
>TRBJ2-7|many|TRBD1|TRBV7-3
TGTGCCAGCAGCTCTCGAAGACAGGGGGCGATTGCCTACGAGCAGTACTTC
CASSSRRQGAIAYEQYF
>TRBJ2-2|many|.|TRBV24-1
TGTGCCACCTCCCATGGGGGGAACACCGGGGAGCTGTTTTTT
CATSHGGNTGELFF
>TRBJ1-1|many|.|TRBV27
TGTGCCAGCAGTCACCGGGACGGGGCCCTTAACACTGAAGCTTTCTTT
CASSHRDGALNTEAFF
>TRBJ2-3|many|.|TRBV10-2
TGCGCCAGCAGTGACCGTTCCGGGACAATAACAGATACGCAGTATTTT
CASSDRSGTITDTQYF
>TRBJ2-3|few|.|TRBV19
TGTGCCAGTAGTATCGGGGACCGACGGCCCACAGATACGCAGTATTTT
CASSIGDRRPTDTQYF